What follows describes a single TCR beta chain. Original data processing: Using reference gene primer amplification, nucleated cell counts were estimated. Libraries were prepared by immunoSEQ multiplex PCR; TCRdb keeps only in-frame clonotypes and omits some of them. V, J and clone size derive from that table, while D and trimming were established from the DNA sequence. The repertoire holds 95,000 or so clones, with roughly 81% as singletons. Germline values: CDR1 SGHAT, CDR2 FQNNGV. V shed 0 bases, J shed 6 bases, and the junction held 5 bases outside the gene matches. The CDR3 totals 15 residues. These data originate in a study of blood T cell repertoires in COVID-19. Study summary: Material from acute and convalescent COVID-19 was sourced from the United States, Italy and Spain. Sources were T cells, B-cell-depleted T cells, or PBMCs; the material itself was cDNA or gDNA.

Those enrolled in Seattle joined during active infection and were followed longitudinally afterward. The chain links TRBV11-2 to TRBJ2-1; 7 nucleotides line up with TRBD1. The clonotype comes from an elderly man with COVID-19, enrolled during active disease. The source material was peripheral blood. The CDR3 spells CASSLDLDRVNEQFF. CDR3 in DNA: TGTGCCAGCAGCTTAGATCTAGACAGGGTCAATGAGCAGTTCTTC.